The 17 T cell receptor beta chains below all came from one sample that was sequenced in a study of T cell changes during pregnancy in multiple sclerosis. Data came from immunoSEQ multiplex PCR; TCRdb stores just in-frame clones and leaves some out. Of around 56,000 clones in the sample, roughly 94% were seen once. Sample: CD8+ T cells from peripheral blood mononuclear cells, taken after pregnancy. The receptors here all came from a female donor with multiple sclerosis, enrolled in a pregnancy study.

This clone was seen once. V is TRBV28 and J is TRBJ1-1; weak D call: TRBD1 (5 bases). V was pared by 3 bases and J by 1 base, with 6 bases between. CDR3 length equals 13 residues. Germline assignment: CDR1 MDHEN and CDR2 SYDVKM. The CDR3 loop is CASSLGGNTEAFF. CDR3 nucleotides: TGTGCCAGCAGTTTGGGGGGGAACACTGAAGCTTTCTTT.

The rearrangement joins TRBV27 to TRBJ1-2; 9 nucleotides align to TRBD1. This CDR3 spans 14 amino acids. Germline V gene lookup returns CDR1 MNHEY and CDR2 SMNVEV (reference sequence). Losses at the gene ends were 5 bases for V and 12 bases for J; bases not matched to a gene: 13. CDR3 region: CASSPLLTGGLHTF. In nucleotides, the CDR3 is TGTGCCAGCAGTCCCCTCCTGACAGGGGGTTTACACACCTTC.

The chain has TRBV28 and TRBJ2-7; 7 bases are a match to TRBD1. CDR1 and CDR2 from the germline V gene are MDHEN and SYDVKM. The length of the CDR3 is 15 residues. The junction had 9 bases not matched to a gene; V was cut back by 5 bases and J by 2 bases. CDR3 DNA: TGTGCCAGCAGTCAACCGACGACAGGGACCTACGAGCAGTACTTC. Translating it yields CASSQPTTGTYEQYF.

This chain connects TRBV27 to TRBJ1-5, with TRBD1 matching over 12 bases. This CDR3 spans 17 amino acids. CDR1 and CDR2 from the germline V gene are MNHEY and SMNVEV (reference sequence). V trimming: 5 bases; J trimming: 3 bases; junction bases outside the gene matches: 8. The CDR3 coding sequence is TGTGCCAGCAGTGTCGGGACAGGGGGCGGAATCAATCAGCCCCAGCATTTT. Its translation is CASSVGTGGGINQPQHF.

This chain uses TRBV5-1 with TRBJ1-2, with 9 bases that match TRBD1. Germline V gives CDR1 SGHRS, CDR2 YFSETQ. Germline trimming cut 4 bases from V and 4 bases from J; bases unmatched to any gene: 5. CDR3 length: 14 residues. The CDR3 here is CASSEGQGFYGYTF. The CDR3 nucleotides read TGCGCCAGCAGCGAGGGACAGGGCTTCTATGGCTACACCTTC.

The chain joins TRBV29-1 to TRBJ2-1, with D maybe TRBD2 (5 bases). V was pared by 4 bases and J by 8 bases, with 12 bases between. Germline CDR1 SQVTM, CDR2 ANQGSEA. This CDR3 comprises 12 residues. CDR3 nucleotide sequence: TGCAGCGTTGTGCCCTCGGGGTATGAGCAGTTCTTC. It encodes CSVVPSGYEQFF.

V gene TRBV7-9 combines with J gene TRBJ2-7; unclear D gene. The ends were cut back, 5 bases at V and 2 bases at J, with 7 bases in the middle. CDR1 is SEHNR, CDR2 FQNEAQ, per germline (reference sequence). The CDR3 length is 12 residues. CDR3 coding DNA: TGTGCCAGCAGCCATGACACCTACGAGCAGTACTTC. Residues: CASSHDTYEQYF.

This sequence joins TRBV7-9 and TRBJ1-1; no definite D call. CDR1 and CDR2 (germline): SEHNR, FQNEAQ (reference sequence). V was trimmed by 6 bases and J by 8 bases, leaving 13 bases between them. CDR3 length: 12 amino acids. This CDR3 reads CASSNSLWEAFF. CDR3 coding DNA: TGTGCCAGCAGTAATAGCCTTTGGGAAGCTTTCTTT.

The V and J genes are TRBV29-1 and TRBJ2-3; 7 bases agree with TRBD2. The CDR3 is made up of 14 amino acids. J was trimmed by 2 bases and V by 7 bases; bases with no gene match: 9. CDR1 SQVTM and CDR2 ANQGSEA come from the germline V gene. This chain's CDR3 is CSAAGRENTDTQYF. The CDR3, as DNA: TGCAGCGCCGCAGGGCGGGAGAACACAGATACGCAGTATTTT.

V usage is TRBV19 and J usage is TRBJ2-7; 9 positions match TRBD2. The CDR3 has 14 amino acids. Germline-derived CDR1 and CDR2 are LNHDA and SQIVND (reference sequence). The trim removed 3 bases at V and 3 bases at J, leaving 3 bases unmatched. DNA for the CDR3: TGTGCCAGTAGTATGGCGGGAGGGGACTACGAGCAGTACTTC. This codes for CASSMAGGDYEQYF. The whole variable domain, remainder taken from reference TRBV19 and TRBJ2-7, is DGGITQSPKYLFRKEGQNVTLSCEQNLNHDAMYWYRQDPGQGLRLIYYSQIVNDFQKGDIAEGYSVSREKKESFPLTVTSAQKNPTAFYLCASSMAGGDYEQYFGPGTRLTVT.

J is TRBJ1-1 and V is TRBV6-5, with unresolved D. The CDR3 is made up of 12 amino acids. V was cut by 0 bases and J by 5 bases, with 4 bases left in between. Germline V gives CDR1 MNHEY, CDR2 SVGAGI. In DNA, the CDR3 is TGTGCCAGCAGTTACTCTTCTACTGAAGCTTTCTTT. Translated, it gives CASSYSSTEAFF.

The rearrangement joins TRBV18 to TRBJ2-3; 7 bases match TRBD2. The V segment lost 6 bases and the J segment 0 bases; nucleotides outside the gene matches: 3. The CDR3 totals 14 residues. In germline, CDR1 is KGHSH, CDR2 LQKENI. This chain's CDR3 is CASSREFSTDTQYF. The CDR3 DNA follows: TGTGCCAGCTCGCGGGAGTTCAGCACAGATACGCAGTATTTT.

The V and J genes are TRBV20-1 and TRBJ2-1, with D maybe TRBD1 (5 bases). The CDR3 sequence is 11 residues long. CDR1 and CDR2 from the germline V gene are DFQATT and SNEGSKA (reference sequence). The CDR3 nucleotides are TGCATCACAGAAGGGGTAGCTGAGCAGTTCTTC. This translates into CITEGVAEQFF.

This sequence joins TRBV11-2 and TRBJ2-7; weak D call: TRBD2 (5 bases). The CDR3 spans 13 residues. Germline V CDR1 and CDR2: SGHAT, FQNNGV. V lost 7 bases and J 1 base, leaving 11 bases between the germline ends. CDR3 coding DNA: TGTGCCAGCACCGAAGGGAGTTCCTACGAGCAGTACTTC. Protein sequence: CASTEGSSYEQYF.

The chain couples TRBV28 to TRBJ2-7; 8 nucleotides agree with TRBD2. The CDR3 length is 14 residues. The V gene end was trimmed by 7 bases and the J gene end by 3 bases; junction bases not matched to a gene: 8. Germline CDR1 and CDR2: MDHEN and SYDVKM. CDR3 sequence reads: CASIPTSAYYEQYF. CDR3 nucleotide sequence: TGTGCCAGCATCCCGACTAGCGCCTACTACGAGCAGTACTTC.

The chain has TRBV5-6 and TRBJ1-2, with D possibly TRBD1 on 6 matching bases. From germline, CDR1 is SGHDT and CDR2 YYEEEE. There are 14 residues in the CDR3. V lost 2 bases and J 1 base, leaving 9 bases between the germline ends. CDR3 protein: CASSLDRLNYGYTF. The CDR3 nucleotides read TGTGCCAGCAGCTTAGACAGGCTTAACTATGGCTACACCTTC. The full variable domain, completed using reference TRBV5-6 and TRBJ1-2, is DAGVTQSPTHLIKTRGQQVTLRCSPKSGHDTVSWYQQALGQGPQFIFQYYEEEERQRGNFPDRFSGHQFPNYSSELNVNALLLGDSALYLCASSLDRLNYGYTFGSGTRLTVV.

This clone was recorded only once. V and J are TRBV28 and TRBJ1-2; D is unclear. The CDR3 contains 13 residues. Per the germline V gene, CDR1 is MDHEN and CDR2 is SYDVKM. V gave up 7 bases and J gave up 2 bases, with 11 bases separating them. The CDR3 sequence: CASISHMNYGYTF. CDR3 bases: TGTGCCAGCATCAGTCATATGAACTATGGCTACACCTTC.